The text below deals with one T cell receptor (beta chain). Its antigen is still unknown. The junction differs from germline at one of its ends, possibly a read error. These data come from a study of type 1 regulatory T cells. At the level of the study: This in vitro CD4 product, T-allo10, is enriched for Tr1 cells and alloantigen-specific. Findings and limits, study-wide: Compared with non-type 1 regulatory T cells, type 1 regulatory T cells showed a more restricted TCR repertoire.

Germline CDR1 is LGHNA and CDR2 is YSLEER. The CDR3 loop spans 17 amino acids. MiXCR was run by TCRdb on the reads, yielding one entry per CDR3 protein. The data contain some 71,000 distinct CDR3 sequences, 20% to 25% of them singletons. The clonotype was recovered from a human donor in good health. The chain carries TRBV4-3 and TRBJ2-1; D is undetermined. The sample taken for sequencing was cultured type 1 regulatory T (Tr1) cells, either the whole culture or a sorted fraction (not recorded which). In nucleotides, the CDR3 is TGCGCCAGCAGCCAGGGGTCGGTAAGGTTCCCCTACAATGGGCAGTTCTTC. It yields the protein CASSQGSVRFPYNGQFF.